This is a list of T cell receptor beta chains from one sample in a study of shared clonotypes between healthy human individuals. The repertoire was sequenced with immunoSEQ multiplex PCR; TCRdb's copy has only in-frame clones and lacks some. The sample yields approximately 2,300,000 clones, 85% to 95% seen once. Sequencing used naive CD4+ T cells from PBMCs. The receptors shown here come from a man younger than 35 in good health. Some clones in this sample may be carry-over from other donors' samples. CDR3s include the opening cysteine and the closing phenylalanine or tryptophan. Fields, in order: J gene, V gene, clone size, D gene, CDR3 protein, CDR3 DNA. The D gene is left open where the match is weak. Clone size is given for some rows only: seen once, a few or many times, or a class if the clone is expanded.

j_call: TRBJ2-7
v_call: TRBV15
clone_size: .
d_call: .
cdr3_aa: CANARGWWGIYEQYF
cdr3_nt: TGTGCCAACGCCCGGGGATGGTGGGGGATCTACGAGCAGTACTTC

j_call: TRBJ2-5
v_call: TRBV19
clone_size: .
d_call: TRBD1
cdr3_aa: CASRTTGEKTQYF
cdr3_nt: TGTGCCAGTAGGACGACAGGGGAAAAGACCCAGTACTTC

j_call: TRBJ2-5
v_call: TRBV20-1
clone_size: .
d_call: .
cdr3_aa: CSAPRETQYF
cdr3_nt: TGCAGTGCCCCGAGGGAGACCCAGTACTTC

j_call: TRBJ1-1
v_call: TRBV19
clone_size: .
d_call: .
cdr3_aa: CASTPTGGSTEAFF
cdr3_nt: TGTGCCAGTACCCCAACGGGGGGCTCAACTGAAGCTTTCTTT

j_call: TRBJ2-5
v_call: TRBV5-1
clone_size: .
d_call: TRBD1
cdr3_aa: CASSKAGTGGTETQYF
cdr3_nt: TGCGCCAGCAGCAAGGCCGGGACAGGGGGAACTGAGACCCAGTACTTC

j_call: TRBJ1-1
v_call: TRBV7-3
clone_size: .
d_call: .
cdr3_aa: CASSFGGNTEAFF
cdr3_nt: TGTGCCAGCAGCTTCGGGGGGAACACTGAAGCTTTCTTT

j_call: TRBJ1-1
v_call: TRBV4-1
clone_size: .
d_call: .
cdr3_aa: CASSQRTLSVNTEAFF
cdr3_nt: TGCGCCAGCAGCCAGAGGACACTTTCTGTGAACACTGAAGCTTTCTTT

j_call: TRBJ2-5
v_call: TRBV6-1
clone_size: .
d_call: TRBD2
cdr3_aa: CASRRAGATETQYF
cdr3_nt: TGTGCCAGCAGGAGAGCGGGAGCCACCGAGACCCAGTACTTC

j_call: TRBJ2-5
v_call: TRBV28
clone_size: .
d_call: TRBD2
cdr3_aa: CASSSGGSSGETQYF
cdr3_nt: TGTGCCAGCAGTTCGGGCGGGAGTTCGGGAGAGACCCAGTACTTC

j_call: TRBJ1-5
v_call: TRBV6-1
clone_size: .
d_call: TRBD1
cdr3_aa: CASSGGWGQQSNQPQHF
cdr3_nt: TGTGCCAGCAGTGGGGGGTGGGGACAGCAAAGCAATCAGCCCCAGCATTTT

j_call: TRBJ1-1
v_call: TRBV28
clone_size: .
d_call: .
cdr3_aa: CASSRGVNTEAFF
cdr3_nt: TGTGCCAGCAGCCGAGGGGTGAACACTGAAGCTTTCTTT

j_call: TRBJ2-7
v_call: TRBV5-1
clone_size: .
d_call: .
cdr3_aa: CASSLKITGNYEQYF
cdr3_nt: TGCGCCAGCAGCTTGAAAATTACAGGAAACTACGAGCAGTACTTC

j_call: TRBJ1-2
v_call: TRBV6-1
clone_size: .
d_call: .
cdr3_aa: CASIEAPGLNYYGYTF
cdr3_nt: TGTGCCAGCATAGAAGCCCCAGGGTTGAACTACTATGGCTACACCTTC

j_call: TRBJ1-4
v_call: TRBV19
clone_size: .
d_call: .
cdr3_aa: CASSISRAATNEKLFF
cdr3_nt: TGTGCCAGTAGTATTAGCAGGGCTGCAACTAATGAAAAACTGTTTTTT

j_call: TRBJ2-7
v_call: TRBV6-1
clone_size: .
d_call: .
cdr3_aa: CASSEDWRSSYEQYF
cdr3_nt: TGTGCCAGCAGTGAGGACTGGCGAAGCTCCTACGAGCAGTACTTC

j_call: TRBJ2-7
v_call: TRBV28
clone_size: .
d_call: TRBD2
cdr3_aa: CASSGTSGGAYEQYF
cdr3_nt: TGTGCCAGCAGCGGGACTAGCGGGGGAGCCTACGAGCAGTACTTC

j_call: TRBJ1-3
v_call: TRBV28
clone_size: once
d_call: .
cdr3_aa: CASSSPGSGNTIYF
cdr3_nt: TGTGCCAGCAGTTCACCAGGATCTGGAAACACCATATATTTT

j_call: TRBJ2-3
v_call: TRBV11-1
clone_size: .
d_call: .
cdr3_aa: CASSLPGTDTQYF
cdr3_nt: TGTGCCAGCAGCTTACCTGGCACAGATACGCAGTATTTT

j_call: TRBJ2-1
v_call: TRBV6-5
clone_size: .
d_call: TRBD2
cdr3_aa: CASSYGGRVQGEQFF
cdr3_nt: TGTGCCAGCAGTTACGGCGGGAGGGTGCAGGGTGAGCAGTTCTTC

j_call: TRBJ1-1
v_call: TRBV7-2
clone_size: .
d_call: .
cdr3_aa: CASSLVQGPGGAFF
cdr3_nt: TGTGCCAGCAGCTTAGTGCAGGGACCGGGCGGCGCTTTCTTT

j_call: TRBJ1-2
v_call: TRBV19
clone_size: few
d_call: TRBD1
cdr3_aa: CASSRQGPNYGYTF
cdr3_nt: TGTGCCAGTAGTAGACAGGGTCCTAACTATGGCTACACCTTC

j_call: TRBJ1-1
v_call: TRBV19
clone_size: .
d_call: TRBD1
cdr3_aa: CGTGGAFTEAFF
cdr3_nt: TGTGGGACAGGGGGCGCATTCACTGAAGCTTTCTTT

j_call: TRBJ1-4
v_call: TRBV13
clone_size: .
d_call: .
cdr3_aa: CASSYNMGGEKLFF
cdr3_nt: TGTGCCAGCAGTTATAATATGGGAGGAGAAAAACTGTTTTTT

j_call: TRBJ2-5
v_call: TRBV6-1
clone_size: .
d_call: .
cdr3_aa: CASSENEAWAQYF
cdr3_nt: TGTGCCAGCAGTGAAAACGAAGCCTGGGCCCAGTACTTC

j_call: TRBJ2-7
v_call: TRBV28
clone_size: .
d_call: TRBD2
cdr3_aa: CASRTSGYEQYF
cdr3_nt: TGTGCCAGCAGGACTAGCGGCTACGAGCAGTACTTC

j_call: TRBJ1-1
v_call: TRBV4-3
clone_size: .
d_call: .
cdr3_aa: CASSQYYLLEHNTEAFF
cdr3_nt: TGCGCCAGCAGCCAATATTACTTGTTGGAACACAACACTGAAGCTTTCTTT

j_call: TRBJ2-1
v_call: TRBV7-3
clone_size: once
d_call: .
cdr3_aa: CASSLGAGVSNEQFF
cdr3_nt: TGTGCCAGCAGCTTAGGGGCAGGGGTGTCCAATGAGCAGTTCTTC

j_call: TRBJ1-5
v_call: TRBV7-8
clone_size: .
d_call: TRBD1
cdr3_aa: CASSSTGVNQPQHF
cdr3_nt: TGTGCCAGCAGCTCCACAGGGGTCAATCAGCCCCAGCATTTT

j_call: TRBJ2-7
v_call: TRBV9
clone_size: .
d_call: TRBD1
cdr3_aa: CASSPDRGRREQYF
cdr3_nt: TGTGCCAGCAGCCCAGACAGGGGAAGACGCGAGCAGTACTTC

j_call: TRBJ1-1
v_call: TRBV25-1
clone_size: .
d_call: TRBD1
cdr3_aa: CASAKVGQLNTEAFF
cdr3_nt: TGTGCCAGCGCTAAAGTGGGACAGTTGAACACTGAAGCTTTCTTT

j_call: TRBJ2-1
v_call: TRBV5-1
clone_size: .
d_call: TRBD2
cdr3_aa: CASSPLAGTNEQFF
cdr3_nt: TGCGCCAGCAGCCCCCTAGCGGGAACCAATGAGCAGTTCTTC

j_call: TRBJ2-1
v_call: TRBV14
clone_size: .
d_call: .
cdr3_aa: CASSQEAPSYHEQFF
cdr3_nt: TGTGCCAGCAGCCAAGAAGCGCCTAGCTACCATGAGCAGTTCTTC

j_call: TRBJ2-2
v_call: TRBV19
clone_size: .
d_call: TRBD2
cdr3_aa: CASSILLQRTSVNTGELFF
cdr3_nt: TGTGCCAGTAGTATCTTGCTCCAACGGACTAGCGTTAACACCGGGGAGCTGTTTTTT

j_call: TRBJ1-2
v_call: TRBV27
clone_size: .
d_call: TRBD1
cdr3_aa: CASSLVRTGGNYGYTF
cdr3_nt: TGTGCCAGCAGTTTAGTCCGGACAGGGGGGAACTATGGCTACACCTTC

j_call: TRBJ2-7
v_call: TRBV6-6
clone_size: .
d_call: .
cdr3_aa: CASSYFPTGYEQYF
cdr3_nt: TGTGCCAGCAGTTACTTCCCAACAGGATACGAGCAGTACTTC

j_call: TRBJ1-5
v_call: TRBV10-3
clone_size: .
d_call: .
cdr3_aa: CAISAVSNQPQHF
cdr3_nt: TGTGCCATCAGTGCCGTTAGCAATCAGCCCCAGCATTTT

j_call: TRBJ2-7
v_call: TRBV9
clone_size: .
d_call: TRBD1
cdr3_aa: CASSVRQGSEQYF
cdr3_nt: TGTGCCAGCAGCGTAAGACAGGGTTCCGAGCAGTACTTC

j_call: TRBJ2-7
v_call: TRBV7-3
clone_size: .
d_call: .
cdr3_aa: CASSLTRTSYEQYF
cdr3_nt: TGTGCCAGCAGCTTAACGAGGACAAGCTACGAGCAGTACTTC

j_call: TRBJ1-1
v_call: TRBV6-1
clone_size: once
d_call: .
cdr3_aa: CASSVRGDSTEAFF
cdr3_nt: TGTGCCAGCAGTGTGCGGGGAGACAGCACTGAAGCTTTCTTT

j_call: TRBJ2-1
v_call: TRBV29-1
clone_size: .
d_call: TRBD2
cdr3_aa: CSDRRAGRHYNEQFF
cdr3_nt: TGCAGCGACCGTAGAGCGGGGAGACACTACAATGAGCAGTTCTTC

j_call: TRBJ1-2
v_call: TRBV7-9
clone_size: .
d_call: .
cdr3_aa: CASSPTRGEGYTF
cdr3_nt: TGTGCCAGCAGCCCAACCCGGGGCGAGGGCTACACCTTC

j_call: TRBJ1-1
v_call: TRBV5-4
clone_size: once
d_call: .
cdr3_aa: CASSSGGGPGRTEAFF
cdr3_nt: TGTGCCAGCAGCTCGGGCGGGGGTCCAGGGCGGACTGAAGCTTTCTTT

j_call: TRBJ1-5
v_call: TRBV27
clone_size: .
d_call: .
cdr3_aa: CASSFGGGSNQPQHF
cdr3_nt: TGTGCCAGCAGTTTCGGGGGTGGCAGCAATCAGCCCCAGCATTTT

j_call: TRBJ2-2
v_call: TRBV7-3
clone_size: once
d_call: .
cdr3_aa: CASSSDPTGELFF
cdr3_nt: TGTGCCAGCAGCTCGGACCCAACCGGGGAGCTGTTTTTT

j_call: TRBJ2-1
v_call: TRBV19
clone_size: .
d_call: TRBD2
cdr3_aa: CASSFEWTSGRRPYNEQFF
cdr3_nt: TGTGCCAGTAGTTTCGAATGGACTAGCGGGCGGCGCCCCTACAATGAGCAGTTCTTC

j_call: TRBJ1-3
v_call: TRBV2
clone_size: .
d_call: .
cdr3_aa: CASNEQGSSGNTIYF
cdr3_nt: TGTGCCAGCAATGAACAGGGATCTTCTGGAAACACCATATATTTT